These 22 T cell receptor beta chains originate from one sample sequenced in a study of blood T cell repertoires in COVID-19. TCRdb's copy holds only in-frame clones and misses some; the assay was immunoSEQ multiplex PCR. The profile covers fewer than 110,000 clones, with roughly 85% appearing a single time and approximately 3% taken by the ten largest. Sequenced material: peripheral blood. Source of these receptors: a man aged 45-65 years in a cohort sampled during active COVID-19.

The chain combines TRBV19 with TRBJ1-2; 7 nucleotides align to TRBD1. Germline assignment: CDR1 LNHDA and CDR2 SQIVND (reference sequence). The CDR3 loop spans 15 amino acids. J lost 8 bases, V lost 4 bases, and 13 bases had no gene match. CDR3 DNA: TGTGCCAGTAGTAGCCCTCAGGCAGGGGGTAGAGGCTACACCTTC. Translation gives CASSSPQAGGRGYTF. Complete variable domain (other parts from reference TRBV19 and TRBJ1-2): DGGITQSPKYLFRKEGQNVTLSCEQNLNHDAMYWYRQDPGQGLRLIYYSQIVNDFQKGDIAEGYSVSREKKESFPLTVTSAQKNPTAFYLCASSSPQAGGRGYTFGSGTRLTVV.

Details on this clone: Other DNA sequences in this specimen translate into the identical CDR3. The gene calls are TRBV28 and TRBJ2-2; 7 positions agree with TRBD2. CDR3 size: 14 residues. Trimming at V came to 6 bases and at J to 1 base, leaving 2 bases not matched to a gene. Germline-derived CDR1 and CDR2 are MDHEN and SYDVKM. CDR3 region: CASSPGGNTGELFF. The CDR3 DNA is TGTGCCAGCAGCCCGGGGGGGAACACCGGGGAGCTGTTTTTT.

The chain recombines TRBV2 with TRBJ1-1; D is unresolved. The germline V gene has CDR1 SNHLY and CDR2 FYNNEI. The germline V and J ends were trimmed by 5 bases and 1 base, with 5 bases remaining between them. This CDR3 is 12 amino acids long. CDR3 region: CASSYRNTEAFF. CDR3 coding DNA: TGTGCCAGCAGTTACAGGAACACTGAAGCTTTCTTT.

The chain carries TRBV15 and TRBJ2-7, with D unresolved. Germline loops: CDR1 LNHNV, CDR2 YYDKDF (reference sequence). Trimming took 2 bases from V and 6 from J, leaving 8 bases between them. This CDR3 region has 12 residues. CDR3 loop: CATSRTRSEQYF. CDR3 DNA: TGTGCCACCAGCAGAACCAGGTCCGAGCAGTACTTC.

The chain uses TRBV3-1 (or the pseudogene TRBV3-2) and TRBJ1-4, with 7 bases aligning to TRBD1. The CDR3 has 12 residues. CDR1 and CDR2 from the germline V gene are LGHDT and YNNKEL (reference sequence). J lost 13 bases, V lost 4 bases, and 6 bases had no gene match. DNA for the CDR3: TGTGCCAGCAGCCTCGGGACAGCCGGACTGTTTTTT. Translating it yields CASSLGTAGLFF.

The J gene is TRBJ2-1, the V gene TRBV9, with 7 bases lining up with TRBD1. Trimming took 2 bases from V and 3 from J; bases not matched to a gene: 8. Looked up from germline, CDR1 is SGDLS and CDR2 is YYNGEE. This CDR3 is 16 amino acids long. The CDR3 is CASSVEGAQFYNEQFF. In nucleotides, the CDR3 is TGTGCCAGCAGCGTTGAGGGGGCACAGTTCTACAATGAGCAGTTCTTC.

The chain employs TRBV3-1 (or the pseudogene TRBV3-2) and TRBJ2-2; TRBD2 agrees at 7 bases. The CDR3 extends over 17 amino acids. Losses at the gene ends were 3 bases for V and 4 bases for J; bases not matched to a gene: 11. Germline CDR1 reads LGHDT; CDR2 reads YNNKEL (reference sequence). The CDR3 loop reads CASSHRPQGLSTGELFF. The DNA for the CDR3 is TGTGCCAGCAGCCATCGTCCTCAGGGACTAAGCACCGGGGAGCTGTTTTTT.

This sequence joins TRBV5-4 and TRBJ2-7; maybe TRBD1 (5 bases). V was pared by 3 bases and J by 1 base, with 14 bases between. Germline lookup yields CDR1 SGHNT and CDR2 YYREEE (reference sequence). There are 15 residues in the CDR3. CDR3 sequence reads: CASSSEGAGSYEQYF. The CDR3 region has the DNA TGTGCCAGCAGCTCGGAAGGGGCAGGGTCCTACGAGCAGTACTTC.

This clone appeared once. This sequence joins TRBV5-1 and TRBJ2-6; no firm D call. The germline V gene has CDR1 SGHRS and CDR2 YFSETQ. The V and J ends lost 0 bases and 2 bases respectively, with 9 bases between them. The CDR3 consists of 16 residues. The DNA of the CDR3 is TGCGCCAGCAGCTTGGATCCGCGGCCTGGGGCCAACGTCCTGACTTTC. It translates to CASSLDPRPGANVLTF.

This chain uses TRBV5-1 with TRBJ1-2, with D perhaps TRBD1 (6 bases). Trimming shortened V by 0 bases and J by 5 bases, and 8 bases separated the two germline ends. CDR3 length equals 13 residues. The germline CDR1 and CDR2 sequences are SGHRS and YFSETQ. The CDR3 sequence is CASSLDRDYGYTF. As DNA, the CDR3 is TGCGCCAGCAGCTTGGACAGGGATTATGGCTACACCTTC.

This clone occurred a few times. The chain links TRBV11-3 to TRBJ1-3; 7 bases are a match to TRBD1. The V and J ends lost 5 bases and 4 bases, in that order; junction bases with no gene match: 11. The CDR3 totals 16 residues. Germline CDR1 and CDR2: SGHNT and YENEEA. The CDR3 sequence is CASSANRGSVGNTIYF. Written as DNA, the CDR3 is TGTGCCAGCAGCGCAAACAGGGGTTCGGTCGGAAACACCATATATTTT.

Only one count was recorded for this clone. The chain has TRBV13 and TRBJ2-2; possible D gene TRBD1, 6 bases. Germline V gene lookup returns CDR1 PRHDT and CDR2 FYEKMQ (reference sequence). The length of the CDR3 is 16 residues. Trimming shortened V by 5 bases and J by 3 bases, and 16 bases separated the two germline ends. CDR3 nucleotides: TGTGCCAGCAGCGCTGACAGGCTACTATACACCGGGGAGCTGTTTTTT. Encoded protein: CASSADRLLYTGELFF.

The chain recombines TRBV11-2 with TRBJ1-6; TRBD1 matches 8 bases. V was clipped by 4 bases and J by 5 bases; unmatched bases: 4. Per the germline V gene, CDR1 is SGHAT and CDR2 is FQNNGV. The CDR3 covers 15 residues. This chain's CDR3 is CASSWTGSNNSPLHF. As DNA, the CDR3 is TGTGCCAGCAGCTGGACAGGGTCAAATAATTCACCCCTCCACTTT.

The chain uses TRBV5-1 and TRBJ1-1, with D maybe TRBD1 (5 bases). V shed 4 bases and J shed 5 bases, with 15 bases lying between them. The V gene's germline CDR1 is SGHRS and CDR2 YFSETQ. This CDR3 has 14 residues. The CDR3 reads CASSRDSPGTEAFF. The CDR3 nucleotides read TGCGCCAGCAGCCGCGACAGCCCAGGGACTGAAGCTTTCTTT.

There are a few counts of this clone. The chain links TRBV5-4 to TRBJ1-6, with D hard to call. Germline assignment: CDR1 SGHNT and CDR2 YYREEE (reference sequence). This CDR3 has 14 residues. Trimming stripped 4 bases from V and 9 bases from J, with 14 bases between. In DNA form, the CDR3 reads TGTGCCAGCAGCCGAAGAGGCGTAGGTTCACCCCTCCACTTT. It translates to CASSRRGVGSPLHF.

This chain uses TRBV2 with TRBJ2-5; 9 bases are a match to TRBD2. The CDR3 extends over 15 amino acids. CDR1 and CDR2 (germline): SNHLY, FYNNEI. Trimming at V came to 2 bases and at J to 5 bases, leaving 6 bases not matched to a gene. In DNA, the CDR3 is TGTGCCAGCAGTGAATTGCGGGGGGGCTGGGAGACCCAGTACTTC. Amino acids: CASSELRGGWETQYF.

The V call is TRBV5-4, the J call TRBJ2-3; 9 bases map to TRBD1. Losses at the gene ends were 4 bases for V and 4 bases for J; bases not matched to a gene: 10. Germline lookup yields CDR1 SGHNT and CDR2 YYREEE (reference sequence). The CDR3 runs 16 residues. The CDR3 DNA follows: TGTGCCAGCAGCGTCCCGGGACAGGGAGTCGCAGATACGCAGTATTTT. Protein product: CASSVPGQGVADTQYF.

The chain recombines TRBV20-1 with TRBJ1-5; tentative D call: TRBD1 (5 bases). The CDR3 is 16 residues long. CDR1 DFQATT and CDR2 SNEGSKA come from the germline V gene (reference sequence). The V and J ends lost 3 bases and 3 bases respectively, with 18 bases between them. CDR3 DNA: TGCAGTGCTAGTCCCTTTGACAGAAAGGCCAATCAGCCCCAGCATTTT. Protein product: CSASPFDRKANQPQHF.

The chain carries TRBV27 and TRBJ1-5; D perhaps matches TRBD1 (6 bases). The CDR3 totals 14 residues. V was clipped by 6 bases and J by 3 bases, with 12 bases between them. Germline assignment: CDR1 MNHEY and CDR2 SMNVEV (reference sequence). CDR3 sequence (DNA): TGTGCCAGCAGCCTAACAGGGTCCAATCAGCCCCAGCATTTT. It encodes CASSLTGSNQPQHF.

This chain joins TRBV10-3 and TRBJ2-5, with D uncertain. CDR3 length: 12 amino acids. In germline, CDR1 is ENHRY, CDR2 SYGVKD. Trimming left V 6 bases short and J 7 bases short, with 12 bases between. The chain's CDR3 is CAIRRESGTQYF. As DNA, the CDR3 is TGTGCCATCAGACGCGAATCGGGGACCCAGTACTTC.

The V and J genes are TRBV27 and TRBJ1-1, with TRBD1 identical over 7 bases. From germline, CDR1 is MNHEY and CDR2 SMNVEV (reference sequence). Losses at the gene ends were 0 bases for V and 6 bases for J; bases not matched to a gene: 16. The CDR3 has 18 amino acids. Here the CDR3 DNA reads TGTGCCAGCAGTTTATCACCCAGTCGGGTAGGGGGCGAGGCTGAAGCTTTCTTT. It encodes CASSLSPSRVGGEAEAFF.

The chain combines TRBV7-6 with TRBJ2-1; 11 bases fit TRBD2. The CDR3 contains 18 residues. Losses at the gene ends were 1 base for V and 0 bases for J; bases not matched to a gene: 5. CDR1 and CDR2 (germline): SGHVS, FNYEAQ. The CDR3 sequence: CASSLVVAGGSSYNEQFF. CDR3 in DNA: TGTGCCAGCAGCTTAGTGGTAGCGGGGGGGAGCTCCTACAATGAGCAGTTCTTC.